Below, 23 T cell receptor beta chains from the same sample are listed, as sequenced in a study of T cell responses to AZD1222 COVID-19 vaccine. Clones were sequenced by immunoSEQ multiplex PCR, and TCRdb holds only the in-frame ones, with some missing. This sample yields under 120,000 clones, of which 70% to 90% are seen a single time; under 2.5% belongs to the top ten. Sequences were derived from peripheral blood, sampled 28 days after the second AZD1222 dose. The receptor source for this set is an adult who received the AZD1222 COVID-19 vaccine.

V and J are TRBV28 and TRBJ2-2, with 9 bases matching TRBD2. CDR1 MDHEN and CDR2 SYDVKM come from the germline V gene. This CDR3 is built from 16 residues. Unmatched junction bases numbered 8, after V lost 8 bases and J lost 1 base. The CDR3 here is CASGGGLAENTGELFF. CDR3 DNA: TGTGCCAGCGGGGGGGGACTAGCTGAGAACACCGGGGAGCTGTTTTTT.

The rearrangement uses TRBV6-5 and TRBJ1-1, with unresolved D. The germline V and J ends were trimmed by 7 bases and 0 bases, with 9 bases remaining between them. The CDR3 is 13 amino acids. CDR1 and CDR2 (germline): MNHEY, SVGAGI. The CDR3 region is CASNTYLNTEAFF. The DNA for the CDR3 is TGTGCCAGCAACACTTACTTGAACACTGAAGCTTTCTTT.

The chain is built from TRBV5-1 and TRBJ2-7; D unclear. Germline CDR1 reads SGHRS; CDR2 reads YFSETQ. The CDR3 covers 14 residues. Trimming left V 0 bases short and J 5 bases short, with 12 bases between. This CDR3 is CASSLGQSINEQYF. The CDR3 nucleotides are TGCGCCAGCAGCTTGGGACAATCTATAAACGAGCAGTACTTC.

CDR3 residues: CASGAAGKSGANVLTF. CDR3 coding DNA: TGTGCTTCGGGGGCAGCGGGTAAATCTGGGGCCAACGTCCTGACTTTC. The chain links TRBV10-3 to TRBJ2-6; perhaps D is TRBD1 or TRBD2 (6 bases each). The CDR3 sequence is 16 residues long. Germline assignment: CDR1 ENHRY and CDR2 SYGVKD.

V is TRBV5-4 and J is TRBJ2-3, with TRBD2 identical over 15 bases. V lost 4 bases and J lost 7; bases outside the gene matches: 7. Germline V gene lookup returns CDR1 SGHNT and CDR2 YYREEE (reference sequence). This CDR3 region has 16 residues. This CDR3 is CASSRRTSGRGYTQYF. As DNA, the CDR3 is TGTGCCAGCAGCCGTCGGACTAGCGGGAGGGGGTATACGCAGTATTTT.

The chain recombines TRBV6-5 with TRBJ2-7; D is unclear. Between the trimmed V and J ends, which lost 6 bases and 7 bases, there was a span of 19 bases. Looked up from germline, CDR1 is MNHEY and CDR2 is SVGAGI. The CDR3 has 14 amino acids. CDR3 in amino acids: CASSKGSRLEEQYF. Here the CDR3 DNA reads TGTGCCAGCAGCAAAGGGTCAAGATTGGAAGAGCAGTACTTC.

V is TRBV5-1 and J is TRBJ1-3; tentative D call: TRBD1 (5 bases). The CDR3 totals 15 residues. The germline V and J ends were trimmed by 1 base and 0 bases, with 8 bases remaining between them. CDR1 and CDR2 (germline): SGHRS, YFSETQ. CDR3: CASSLPGTSGNTIYF. CDR3 sequence (DNA): TGCGCCAGCAGCTTGCCAGGGACCTCTGGAAACACCATATATTTT.

This clone was seen a single time. The chain is built from TRBV6-5 and TRBJ1-2; D unresolved. V was clipped by 6 bases and J by 4 bases, with 15 bases between them. From germline, CDR1 is MNHEY and CDR2 SVGAGI. CDR3 length equals 14 residues. The CDR3 DNA is TGTGCCAGCAGCGTTGAACGGTGGGTCTATGGCTACACCTTC. Translating it yields CASSVERWVYGYTF.

This sequence joins TRBV27 and TRBJ1-2; the D gene is possibly TRBD1 (6 bases). The V and J ends lost 1 base and 2 bases respectively, with 11 bases between them. The CDR3 is 15 amino acids. Germline CDR1 and CDR2: MNHEY and SMNVEV (reference sequence). DNA of the CDR3: TGTGCCAGCAGTTTATGGGGGGGGCAGAACTATGGCTACACCTTC. It codes for CASSLWGGQNYGYTF.

The chain recombines TRBV5-1 with TRBJ1-2, with 7 positions matching TRBD1. Germline V lookup: CDR1 SGHRS, CDR2 YFSETQ. Trimming at V came to 0 bases and at J to 7 bases, leaving 3 bases not matched to a gene. The CDR3 is 13 residues long. CDR3 coding DNA: TGCGCCAGCAGCTTGGAGCAGGGGGGTGGCTACACCTTC. Its translation: CASSLEQGGGYTF.

V is TRBV24-1 and J is TRBJ2-1; maybe TRBD2 (7 bases). The germline gives CDR1 KGHDR, CDR2 SFDVKD. Trimming shortened V by 7 bases and J by 15 bases, and 18 bases separated the two germline ends. The CDR3 runs 12 residues. The CDR3 DNA reads TGTGCCACCAGGATGGGGGCGGGGGCCTGGTTCTTC. Translated, it gives CATRMGAGAWFF.

The CDR3 protein is CSAQGHYEQYF. DNA of the CDR3: TGCAGTGCGCAGGGACATTACGAGCAGTACTTC. The J gene is TRBJ2-7, the V gene TRBV20-1; D perhaps matches TRBD1 (6 bases). V was cut by 6 bases and J by 4 bases, with 10 bases left in between. CDR3 length equals 11 residues. Looked up from germline, CDR1 is DFQATT and CDR2 is SNEGSKA (reference sequence).

The V call is TRBV3-1 (or the pseudogene TRBV3-2), the J call TRBJ2-5; 7 positions match TRBD2. The germline V gene has CDR1 LGHDT and CDR2 YNNKEL (reference sequence). Germline trimming cut 0 bases from V and 5 bases from J; bases unmatched to any gene: 12. The CDR3 length is 17 residues. CDR3 amino acids: CASSQDFRGVRMETQYF. The DNA for the CDR3 is TGTGCCAGCAGCCAAGATTTCCGGGGGGTAAGGATGGAGACCCAGTACTTC.

The chain couples TRBV29-1 to TRBJ2-5; the D gene could be TRBD1 or TRBD2 (6 bases each). Germline lookup yields CDR1 SQVTM and CDR2 ANQGSEA. The V end was cut by 7 bases, the J end by 3 bases, with 12 bases between. The CDR3 is 12 amino acids. CDR3 nucleotide sequence: TGCAGCGCATGGGGGGCCAAAGAGACCCAGTACTTC. It yields the protein CSAWGAKETQYF.

The chain has TRBV28 and TRBJ2-7; 10 bases line up with TRBD2. J was trimmed by 6 bases and V by 3 bases; bases with no gene match: 11. The CDR3 contains 16 residues. Germline V lookup: CDR1 MDHEN, CDR2 SYDVKM. As DNA, the CDR3 is TGTGCCAGCAGTTTCTCGTTGGGACTAGCGTATTCCGAGCAGTACTTC. It codes for CASSFSLGLAYSEQYF.

The V gene is TRBV9, the J gene TRBJ1-3; 11 nucleotides align to TRBD1. V lost 0 bases to trimming and J lost 8 bases; unmatched junction nucleotides: 4. This CDR3 has 15 residues. Germline V CDR1 and CDR2: SGDLS, YYNGEE. CDR3 protein: CASSVAGQGEDTIYF. For the CDR3, the DNA is TGTGCCAGCAGCGTAGCGGGACAGGGGGAAGACACCATATATTTT.

This chain connects TRBV11-2 to TRBJ1-6; 8 bases fit TRBD1. This CDR3 comprises 15 residues. Per the germline V gene, CDR1 is SGHAT and CDR2 is FQNNGV. V lost 1 base and J lost 10; bases outside the gene matches: 6. The CDR3 reads CASSLAAGGKSPLHF. The DNA of the CDR3 is TGTGCCAGCAGCTTAGCAGCAGGGGGCAAATCACCCCTCCACTTT.

This chain links TRBV6-5 with TRBJ2-3, with 10 positions matching TRBD2. The CDR3 is made up of 15 amino acids. The V and J ends lost 8 bases and 2 bases, in that order; junction bases with no gene match: 7. In germline, CDR1 is MNHEY, CDR2 SVGAGI. This chain's CDR3 is CASAGLADFTDTQYF. The CDR3 DNA reads TGTGCCAGCGCCGGACTAGCGGATTTCACAGATACGCAGTATTTT.

The chain combines TRBV4-3 with TRBJ2-7; 9 bases are a match to TRBD1. The V gene end was trimmed by 5 bases and the J gene end by 4 bases; junction bases not matched to a gene: 12. The CDR3 runs 16 residues. CDR1 LGHNA and CDR2 YSLEER come from the germline V gene. CDR3: CASSNLPRDREYEQYF. The CDR3 nucleotides read TGCGCCAGCAGCAACTTACCCCGGGACAGGGAGTACGAGCAGTACTTC.

This chain joins TRBV29-1 and TRBJ1-2; perhaps TRBD1 as D (6 bases). There are 13 residues in the CDR3. V was pared by 6 bases and J by 2 bases, with 13 bases between. The germline gives CDR1 SQVTM, CDR2 ANQGSEA. The CDR3 region is CSVHIQGNYGYTF. CDR3 sequence (DNA): TGCAGCGTCCATATTCAGGGGAACTATGGCTACACCTTC.

DNA of the CDR3: TGTGCCTACCGGGACAGGGCTAATGAAAAACTGTTTTTT. It specifies CAYRDRANEKLFF. The chain carries TRBV30 and TRBJ1-4; 9 bases match TRBD1. The CDR3 extends over 13 amino acids. V lost 7 bases, J lost 3 bases, and 3 bases stayed unmatched. Germline lookup yields CDR1 GTSNPN and CDR2 SVGIG (reference sequence).

In this sample, this clone turned up once. CDR3 nucleotide sequence: TGCAGCGTCGCACAGGGGGTAGAGACCCAGTACTTC. Its translation is CSVAQGVETQYF. The rearrangement uses TRBV29-1 and TRBJ2-5; 8 nucleotides align to TRBD1. The ends lost 6 bases at V and 4 bases at J; junction bases unmatched: 4. This CDR3 contains 12 residues. Germline V gene data show CDR1 as SQVTM and CDR2 as ANQGSEA.

The J gene is TRBJ1-1, the V gene TRBV28; 7 bases are shared with TRBD1. The germline V gene has CDR1 MDHEN and CDR2 SYDVKM. This CDR3 has 17 residues. The ends lost 5 bases at V and 3 bases at J; junction bases unmatched: 15. The CDR3 sequence is CASSEILTGFLDTEAFF. CDR3 bases: TGTGCCAGCAGTGAGATACTGACAGGGTTTTTGGACACTGAAGCTTTCTTT.